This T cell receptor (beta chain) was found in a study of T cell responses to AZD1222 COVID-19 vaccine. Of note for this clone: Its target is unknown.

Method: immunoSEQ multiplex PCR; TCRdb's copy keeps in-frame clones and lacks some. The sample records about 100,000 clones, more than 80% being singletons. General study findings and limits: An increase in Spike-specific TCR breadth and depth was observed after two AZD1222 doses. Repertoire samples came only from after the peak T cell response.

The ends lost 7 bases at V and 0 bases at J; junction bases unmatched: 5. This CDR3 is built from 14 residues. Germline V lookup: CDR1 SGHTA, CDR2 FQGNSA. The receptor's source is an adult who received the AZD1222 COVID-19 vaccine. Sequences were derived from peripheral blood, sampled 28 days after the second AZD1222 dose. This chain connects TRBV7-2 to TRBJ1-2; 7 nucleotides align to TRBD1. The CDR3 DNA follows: TGTGCCAGCATCCAAGACAGGGCTAACTATGGCTACACCTTC. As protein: CASIQDRANYGYTF.